The entry below describes one TCR beta chain. Its antigen remains unidentified. V lost 6 bases to trimming and J lost 7 bases; unmatched junction nucleotides: 6. This CDR3 is 13 amino acids long. Germline CDR1 reads MNHEY; CDR2 reads SVGAGI. The ViraFEST assay expanded antigen-specific CD4+ T cells with viral peptide pools before sequencing. Subsequent to approximately 11 days of culture, CD4+ T cells were isolated. Each vaccine recipient was nucleocapsid antibody negative and had no prior SARS-CoV-2 infection. This sample is part of a study of vaccination effects on CD4 cells after COVID-19. This table comes from immunoSEQ multiplex PCR, and its TCRdb copy is limited to in-frame clones, with some not included. The sample lists about 23,000 clones, 65% to 75% occurring once.

The rearrangement uses TRBV6-5 and TRBJ2-1, with 7 bases aligning to TRBD2. The clonotype originates from a human donor who received a COVID-19 vaccine. The source was CD4+ T cells from PBMCs cultured with SARS-CoV-2 spike peptides, collected before COVID-19 vaccination. The CDR3 sequence: CASSWGGKNEQFF. The CDR3, as DNA: TGTGCCAGCAGCTGGGGGGGGAAAAATGAGCAGTTCTTC.